This T cell receptor (beta chain) was recovered during a study of blood T cells in healthy people across ages. This clonotype was seen a handful of times. Its antigen is undetermined. There were healthy Caucasian individuals from Russia, aged roughly 6 to 100, serving as donors. Per-sample PBMC isolation yielded at least 7 million cells. Losses at the gene ends were 3 bases for V and 7 bases for J; bases not matched to a gene: 12. The CDR3 has 16 residues. Germline-derived CDR1 and CDR2 are DFQATT and SNEGSKA (reference sequence). Next came a second PCR, run for about 7 to 12 cycles, which used a sample-barcoded 5' primer along with a J-beta primer mix. One entry per CDR3 protein results from TCRdb running MiXCR on the 5' RACE reads. The sample lists 700,000 or so distinct CDR3 sequences; about a fifth were seen once. The study's findings and limits: Fewer expanded clones and more diversity marked long-lived versus aged donors. The recorded TCR beta diversity per million T cells decreased in a roughly linear manner with age.

Sequencing used blood. The chain recombines TRBV20-1 with TRBJ2-3, with 11 positions matching TRBD2. This clonotype originated in a man in his 70s in good health. The CDR3 loop reads CSARSPSGGHPNTQYF. For the CDR3, the DNA is TGCAGTGCTAGGTCGCCTAGCGGGGGGCATCCAAATACGCAGTATTTT.